The next 23 T cell receptor beta chains were all read from a single sample in a study of shared clonotypes between healthy human individuals. Sequenced by immunoSEQ multiplex PCR; TCRdb stores in-frame clones only, minus some. The sample gives millions of clones, about 93% of which show up once; over 1.5% is in the top ten. It was CD45RO-negative cells, positively selected for CCR7, that made up naive CD8 cells, with terminally differentiated effector memory CD45RA+ cells excluded. Sequencing was carried out using naive CD8+ T cells from PBMCs. These receptors all come from a young man in good health. Some clones in this sample may be carry-over from other donors' samples.

Written as DNA, the CDR3 is TGTGCCAGCAGTTTAATCGGACTAGCCGCTTACGAGCAGTACTTC. Amino acids: CASSLIGLAAYEQYF. This chain joins TRBV27 and TRBJ2-7, with 8 bases aligning to TRBD2. Germline assignment: CDR1 MNHEY and CDR2 SMNVEV (reference sequence). The CDR3 contains 15 residues. V lost 2 bases, J lost 4 bases, and 7 bases stayed unmatched.

This clone was observed a single time. The J gene is TRBJ2-7, the V gene TRBV6-6; D remains unclear. The CDR3 consists of 12 residues. V dropped 6 bases and J dropped 0 bases, with 6 bases sitting between them. Germline values: CDR1 MNHNY, CDR2 SVGAGI (reference sequence). The CDR3 loop is CASSQDSYEQYF. The DNA of the CDR3 is TGTGCCAGCAGCCAGGACTCCTACGAGCAGTACTTC.

The gene calls are TRBV5-6 and TRBJ2-3; D gene ambiguous. Per the germline V gene, CDR1 is SGHDT and CDR2 is YYEEEE. The CDR3 consists of 16 residues. The V end was cut by 0 bases, the J end by 1 base, with 12 bases between. The CDR3 region has the DNA TGTGCCAGCAGCTTGGCCCTTGGAAAGGGCACAGATACGCAGTATTTT. Translating gives CASSLALGKGTDTQYF.

This chain uses TRBV25-1 with TRBJ2-7; 10 bases map to TRBD2. CDR1 MGHDK and CDR2 SYGVNS come from the germline V gene. The CDR3 length is 16 residues. The J segment lost 0 bases and the V segment lost 6 bases, leaving 8 bases of the junction unmatched. The CDR3 DNA reads TGTGCCAGCAGGGGAGCGGGAGGGCCCAACTCCTACGAGCAGTACTTC. Translated, it gives CASRGAGGPNSYEQYF.

This clone is a singleton in its sample. The rearrangement links TRBV27 to TRBJ1-2, with 9 nucleotides matching TRBD1. Trimming cost V 5 bases and J 4 bases; bases outside gene matches: 5. Germline values: CDR1 MNHEY, CDR2 SMNVEV (reference sequence). CDR3 size: 14 residues. The CDR3 nucleotides read TGTGCCAGCAGTGACCGGGACAGGGCCTATGGCTACACCTTC. This sequence encodes CASSDRDRAYGYTF.

The rearrangement links TRBV28 to TRBJ2-6, with 9 bases matching TRBD1. Germline loops: CDR1 MDHEN, CDR2 SYDVKM. This CDR3 has 17 amino acids. Losses at the gene ends were 3 bases for V and 4 bases for J; bases not matched to a gene: 7. CDR3 nucleotide sequence: TGTGCCAGCAGTTTCGGGACAGGGCGGGCAGGGGCCAACGTCCTGACTTTC. Protein product: CASSFGTGRAGANVLTF. The full variable domain, completed using reference TRBV28 and TRBJ2-6, is DVKVTQSSRYLVKRTGEKVFLECVQDMDHENMFWYRQDPGLGLRLIYFSYDVKMKEKGDIPEGYSVSREKKERFSLILESASTNQTSMYLCASSFGTGRAGANVLTFGAGSRLTVL.

V usage is TRBV28 and J usage is TRBJ2-1; no firm D call. Deletions cut 2 bases from V and 3 bases from J, with 5 bases between. The germline V gene has CDR1 MDHEN and CDR2 SYDVKM. The CDR3 is made up of 13 amino acids. The CDR3 nucleotides read TGTGCCAGCAGTTTAAACGTCTACAATGAGCAGTTCTTC. This gives the protein CASSLNVYNEQFF.

The rearrangement uses TRBV28 and TRBJ2-7; D may be TRBD1 or TRBD2 (5 bases each). This CDR3 is 13 amino acids long. Germline V lookup: CDR1 MDHEN, CDR2 SYDVKM. Trimming took 7 bases from V and 2 from J, leaving 12 bases between them. The CDR3 protein is CASTGGRAYEQYF. The CDR3 DNA reads as TGTGCCAGCACTGGAGGCAGGGCCTACGAGCAGTACTTC.

The chain has TRBV19 and TRBJ2-6, with 10 nucleotides matching TRBD1. The J segment lost 4 bases and the V segment lost 7 bases, leaving 16 bases of the junction unmatched. Germline V gene lookup returns CDR1 LNHDA and CDR2 SQIVND (reference sequence). The CDR3 consists of 19 residues. CDR3 nucleotides: TGTGCCAGTACCCACTGGGGATCGGGACAGGGGACCGGGGCCAACGTCCTGACTTTC. Its translation: CASTHWGSGQGTGANVLTF. Using reference TRBV19 and TRBJ2-6 for the parts outside the CDR3, the full variable domain is DGGITQSPKYLFRKEGQNVTLSCEQNLNHDAMYWYRQDPGQGLRLIYYSQIVNDFQKGDIAEGYSVSREKKESFPLTVTSAQKNPTAFYLCASTHWGSGQGTGANVLTFGAGSRLTVL.

The chain employs TRBV10-3 and TRBJ2-7; the D is unclear. The CDR3 is 12 amino acids. Trimming shortened V by 2 bases and J by 3 bases, and 5 bases separated the two germline ends. CDR1 ENHRY and CDR2 SYGVKD come from the germline V gene. Here the CDR3 DNA reads TGTGCCATCAGTGAGATGAACTACGAGCAGTACTTC. Translation gives CAISEMNYEQYF.

The chain combines TRBV2 with TRBJ2-7; TRBD2 agrees at 8 bases. The germline gives CDR1 SNHLY, CDR2 FYNNEI. This CDR3 is 15 amino acids long. The J segment lost 3 bases and the V segment lost 4 bases, leaving 8 bases of the junction unmatched. The CDR3: CASSAAGVNFYEQYF. The DNA of the CDR3 is TGTGCCAGCAGTGCAGCGGGAGTGAATTTCTACGAGCAGTACTTC.

The V gene is TRBV6-6, the J gene TRBJ2-2, with 12 bases that match TRBD1. Trimming removed 2 bases from V and 10 bases from J; junction bases left unmatched: 5. In germline, CDR1 is MNHNY, CDR2 SVGAGI (reference sequence). CDR3 length equals 15 residues. As DNA, the CDR3 is TGTGCCAGCAGTTACCCGGGACAGGGGGCGTTGGAGCTGTTTTTT. Its translation: CASSYPGQGALELFF.

This clone came up once. As DNA, the CDR3 is TGCGCCAGCAGCCAAGATCGAGTGGAGTACGAGCAGTACTTC. It codes for CASSQDRVEYEQYF. The V gene is TRBV4-3, the J gene TRBJ2-5; D uncertain. The assigned J gene may be wrong: the sequence end matches TRBJ2-7 better. Germline CDR1 and CDR2: LGHNA and YSLEER. The CDR3 length is 14 residues.

V usage is TRBV9 and J usage is TRBJ2-6, with D possibly being TRBD2 (7 bases). The CDR3 totals 20 residues. With 3 bases removed from V and 2 bases from J, the gap between germline ends came to 24 bases. The V gene's germline CDR1 is SGDLS and CDR2 YYNGEE. CDR3: CASSEGGGTGILPGANVLTF. In nucleotides, the CDR3 is TGTGCCAGCAGCGAGGGAGGGGGTACGGGAATCCTCCCTGGGGCCAACGTCCTGACTTTC.

The V gene is TRBV7-6, the J gene TRBJ2-7; D is undetermined. V was trimmed by 1 base and J by 3 bases, leaving 10 bases between them. There are 14 residues in the CDR3. Germline loops: CDR1 SGHVS, CDR2 FNYEAQ. The CDR3 bases are TGTGCCAGCAGCTTAGAGCAGAGACACTACGAGCAGTACTTC. This translates into CASSLEQRHYEQYF.

V is TRBV4-3 and J is TRBJ1-1; a possible D gene is TRBD1 (5 bases). Germline V CDR1 and CDR2: LGHNA, YSLEER. Trimming removed 5 bases from V and 5 bases from J, with 18 bases in between. CDR3 length: 15 amino acids. In DNA, the CDR3 is TGCGCCAGCAGCTTCCGGACGGGGGGACTGACTGAAGCTTTCTTT. This translates into CASSFRTGGLTEAFF.

The V call is TRBV10-3, the J call TRBJ2-7; unclear D gene. This CDR3 comprises 15 residues. Germline CDR1 ENHRY, CDR2 SYGVKD. V lost 7 bases and J 1 base, leaving 17 bases between the germline ends. CDR3 sequence: CAIKIFGKQSYEQYF. DNA of the CDR3: TGTGCCATCAAAATTTTTGGGAAACAATCCTACGAGCAGTACTTC.

The V call is TRBV29-1, the J call TRBJ2-5; D might be TRBD1 or TRBD2, each matching 5 bases. Between the trimmed V and J ends, which lost 5 bases and 5 bases, there was a span of 12 bases. The CDR3 is made up of 12 amino acids. The germline V gene encodes CDR1 SQVTM and CDR2 ANQGSEA. CDR3 residues: CSVSGTRETQYF. The CDR3 region has the DNA TGCAGCGTTTCCGGGACGCGGGAGACCCAGTACTTC.

The rearrangement joins TRBV29-1 to TRBJ2-7, with 9 bases that match TRBD1. V lost 7 bases and J lost 4; bases outside the gene matches: 8. Germline V gene lookup returns CDR1 SQVTM and CDR2 ANQGSEA. CDR3 length: 13 amino acids. DNA of the CDR3: TGCAGCGAGAGGGGGACAGGGCAATACGAGCAGTACTTC. Translating gives CSERGTGQYEQYF.

The chain couples TRBV14 to TRBJ2-1; the D gene could be TRBD1 or TRBD2 (5 bases each). V was shortened by 0 bases and J by 4 bases, with 16 bases between the two germline ends. The CDR3 sequence is 17 residues long. CDR1 and CDR2 from the germline V gene are SGHDN and FVKESK. The CDR3 spells CASSQDSSKEGYNEQFF. As DNA, the CDR3 is TGTGCCAGCAGCCAAGATTCTTCTAAAGAGGGGTACAATGAGCAGTTCTTC.

This chain connects TRBV27 to TRBJ1-1; perhaps TRBD1 as D (5 bases). Germline V gene data show CDR1 as MNHEY and CDR2 as SMNVEV (reference sequence). This CDR3 region has 16 residues. V was cut by 3 bases and J by 6 bases, with 20 bases left in between. The CDR3 nucleotides read TGTGCCAGCAGTTTTTACGGCAGGGCTGGGAGCGCTGAAGCTTTCTTT. Translating it yields CASSFYGRAGSAEAFF.

The chain combines TRBV19 with TRBJ2-7; D possibly corresponds to TRBD2 (5 bases). The CDR3 has 13 amino acids. Germline V gene lookup returns CDR1 LNHDA and CDR2 SQIVND (reference sequence). The V end was cut by 5 bases, the J end by 5 bases, with 13 bases between. CDR3 coding DNA: TGTGCCAGTAGTCCGACCGGGATCCACGAGCAGTACTTC. This sequence encodes CASSPTGIHEQYF.

The chain recombines TRBV30 with TRBJ1-5; 9 nucleotides match TRBD1. Germline V gene sequence: CDR1 GTSNPN, CDR2 SVGIG (reference sequence). V dropped 2 bases and J dropped 5; count of bases not matched to a gene: 4. This CDR3 contains 14 residues. CDR3 residues: CAWSTGGAYQPQHF. In DNA, the CDR3 is TGTGCCTGGAGTACAGGGGGCGCCTATCAGCCCCAGCATTTT.